This paragraph covers one T cell receptor (beta chain) sequence. Its antigen is currently unknown. The data were obtained in a study of cytomegalovirus exposure and HLA in healthy donors. Findings and limits, study-wide: Later analysis showed most CMV-associated TCR beta chains appearing HLA-restricted. Later analysis identified a missense DCLRE1C variant that was linked to TCR beta V- and J-gene trimming. Overall, under 200 TCR beta chains were annotated as cytomegalovirus-associated.

Healthy bone marrow donors made up the donors. Between the trimmed V and J ends, which lost 1 base and 3 bases, there was a span of 6 bases. Germline CDR1 LNHNV, CDR2 YYDKDF (reference sequence). This CDR3 contains 13 residues. 13 Jbeta primers and 60 Vbeta primers were used for the PCR. Method: immunoSEQ multiplex PCR; TCRdb's copy keeps in-frame clones and lacks some. This sample carries 45,000 to 55,000 clones, about three quarters of them seen once, and the ten largest clones take 8.1%. The sequencing input was PBMCs. This chain links TRBV15 with TRBJ1-1, with D hard to call. The origin of this receptor is a man aged 25-45 years in good health and CMV-seropositive. CDR3 amino acids: CATSRADYTEAFF. The CDR3 DNA sequence: TGTGCCACCAGCAGAGCAGATTACACTGAAGCTTTCTTT.